This T cell receptor (beta chain) comes out of a study of blood T cell repertoires in COVID-19. Per the study methods: Amplified reference gene primers provided the basis for estimating nucleated cell counts. Sequencing was performed with immunoSEQ multiplex PCR; in TCRdb, only in-frame clones are kept and a portion is missing. D and trimming were read from the DNA, whereas the V and J calls and clone size are those reported in that table. The table records roughly 400,000 clones, around 87% of them present only once. The CDR3 totals 14 residues. V was cut by 5 bases and J by 8 bases, with 13 bases left in between. Germline CDR1 reads MNHEY; CDR2 reads SMNVEV (reference sequence).

The TCR originated in a woman aged 60-70 years with COVID-19, enrolled during active disease. The specimen was peripheral blood. The chain has TRBV27 and TRBJ1-6, with D possibly matching TRBD1 (6 bases). The CDR3 sequence is CASSRRQAYSPLHF. For the CDR3, the DNA is TGTGCCAGCAGTCGAAGACAGGCCTATTCACCCCTCCACTTT.